The 19 T cell receptor beta chains below all came from one sample that was sequenced in a study of cytomegalovirus exposure and HLA in healthy donors. Amplification used 60 Vbeta primers and 13 Jbeta primers. Method: immunoSEQ multiplex PCR; TCRdb's copy keeps in-frame clones and lacks some. The sample yields roughly 170,000 clones, roughly four fifths seen once. The sequenced material came from PBMCs. These receptor sequences come from a young man in good health and CMV-seronegative.

V gene TRBV15 combines with J gene TRBJ2-7; TRBD1 agrees at 9 bases. Trimming removed 0 bases from V and 4 bases from J; junction bases left unmatched: 1. Germline V gene data show CDR1 as LNHNV and CDR2 as YYDKDF (reference sequence). The CDR3 spans 14 residues. In DNA, the CDR3 is TGTGCCACCAGCAGAGAGGGACAGGGATACGAGCAGTACTTC. Translation gives CATSREGQGYEQYF. The variable domain in full, with the rest retrieved from reference TRBV15 and TRBJ2-7, is DAMVIQNPRYQVTQFGKPVTLSCSQTLNHNVMYWYQQKSSQAPKLLFHYYDKDFNNEADTPDNFQSRRPNTSFCFLDIRSPGLGDTAMYLCATSREGQGYEQYFGPGTRLTVT.

J is TRBJ2-7 and V is TRBV29-1; 12 bases are shared with TRBD2. The CDR3 is 15 residues long. The germline gives CDR1 SQVTM, CDR2 ANQGSEA. The junction had 8 bases not matched to a gene; V was cut back by 6 bases and J by 2 bases. The CDR3 nucleotides are TGCAGCGTGGGACCGGGACTAGCGGGCACCTACGAGCAGTACTTC. It is translated as CSVGPGLAGTYEQYF.

The chain is built from TRBV4-1 and TRBJ1-4; D remains ambiguous. The CDR3 is 21 amino acids. V lost 1 base and J 3 bases, leaving 27 bases between the germline ends. Per germline, CDR1 MGHRA and CDR2 YSYEKL. CDR3 sequence: CASSQVVGVTSILEANEKLFF. The CDR3 bases are TGCGCCAGCAGCCAAGTGGTAGGCGTGACGTCTATCCTCGAGGCTAATGAAAAACTGTTTTTT.

This chain uses TRBV7-6 with TRBJ1-2, with 10 bases lining up with TRBD1. The germline CDR1 and CDR2 sequences are SGHVS and FNYEAQ. The trim removed 6 bases at V and 4 bases at J, leaving 5 bases unmatched. The CDR3 runs to 14 residues. This chain's CDR3 is CASSLRDRGYGYTF. CDR3 DNA sequence: TGTGCCAGCAGTTTAAGGGACAGGGGCTATGGCTACACCTTC.

V usage is TRBV11-3 and J usage is TRBJ2-3; 8 bases are shared with TRBD2. V lost 5 bases to trimming and J lost 5 bases; unmatched junction nucleotides: 12. Germline V CDR1 and CDR2: SGHNT, YENEEA. This CDR3 contains 16 residues. The CDR3 reads CASSPTSGHFGDTQYF. CDR3 nucleotides: TGTGCCAGCAGCCCAACTAGCGGACACTTCGGAGATACGCAGTATTTT.

This clone was counted only a few times. This sequence joins TRBV19 and TRBJ2-7; 7 bases line up with TRBD1. The CDR3 spans 15 residues. Trimming took 3 bases from V and 4 from J; bases not matched to a gene: 9. Germline-derived CDR1 and CDR2 are LNHDA and SQIVND (reference sequence). In nucleotides, the CDR3 is TGTGCCAGTAGTATTTCCCCGGGACAGTTATACGAGCAGTACTTC. It is translated as CASSISPGQLYEQYF.

This clone was detected a few times. CDR3 DNA: TGTGCCACAGCAGGGGCGAGGGAGAATGAAAAACTGTTTTTT. It yields the protein CATAGARENEKLFF. V and J are TRBV15 and TRBJ1-4; D may be TRBD1 (6 bases). Trimming took off 9 bases at V and 5 bases at J, with 16 bases between the two ends. The CDR3 spans 14 residues. Germline assignment: CDR1 LNHNV and CDR2 YYDKDF (reference sequence).

The gene calls are TRBV10-3 and TRBJ1-1; D unclear. From germline, CDR1 is ENHRY and CDR2 SYGVKD. CDR3 length equals 16 residues. V lost 3 bases and J lost 5, with 19 bases in between. CDR3 nucleotide sequence: TGTGCCATCAGTGATCCAGGCAGACTGAGGGATACTGAAGCTTTCTTT. It yields the protein CAISDPGRLRDTEAFF.

The V call is TRBV28, the J call TRBJ2-7; 10 bases align to TRBD2. The CDR3 runs 14 residues. Germline loops: CDR1 MDHEN, CDR2 SYDVKM. The CDR3 protein is CVASGSFGGYEQYF. The CDR3 nucleotides are TGTGTCGCTAGCGGGAGCTTTGGGGGATACGAGCAGTACTTC.

The rearrangement links TRBV2 to TRBJ2-1; TRBD1 agrees at 9 bases. The V gene's germline CDR1 is SNHLY and CDR2 FYNNEI. J lost 8 bases, V lost 7 bases, and 9 bases had no gene match. This CDR3 comprises 14 residues. Here the CDR3 reads CASTGQGYLDEQFF. CDR3 sequence (DNA): TGTGCCAGCACTGGACAGGGGTATTTGGATGAGCAGTTCTTC.

The chain uses TRBV7-9 and TRBJ1-1; D gene unclear. The CDR3 covers 15 residues. V was clipped by 1 base and J by 2 bases, with 11 bases between them. CDR1 is SEHNR, CDR2 FQNEAQ, per germline (reference sequence). For the CDR3, the DNA is TGTGCCAGCAGCTTAGGCCACGGACTTAACACTGAAGCTTTCTTT. It is translated as CASSLGHGLNTEAFF.

V is TRBV4-3 and J is TRBJ2-1; TRBD2 is a possible D gene (6 bases). The CDR3 extends over 15 amino acids. Germline assignment: CDR1 LGHNA and CDR2 YSLEER. The ends were cut back, 4 bases at V and 3 bases at J, with 13 bases in the middle. This CDR3 reads CASSLAGPLYNEQFF. The CDR3 nucleotides are TGCGCCAGCAGCCTGGCGGGGCCTCTCTACAATGAGCAGTTCTTC.

J is TRBJ2-5 and V is TRBV19, with D perhaps matching TRBD1 (5 bases). There are 13 residues in the CDR3. The germline V gene has CDR1 LNHDA and CDR2 SQIVND (reference sequence). Trimming removed 6 bases from V and 2 bases from J, with 10 bases in between. The CDR3 region is CASRGAAQETQYF. CDR3 sequence (DNA): TGTGCCAGTAGAGGGGCAGCACAAGAGACCCAGTACTTC.

This clone was seen once. The chain couples TRBV9 to TRBJ2-7; 8 bases are shared with TRBD1. The CDR3 totals 14 residues. CDR1 and CDR2 from the germline V gene are SGDLS and YYNGEE. The junction had 5 bases not matched to a gene; V was cut back by 4 bases and J by 2 bases. For the CDR3, the DNA is TGTGCCAGCAGCCCAGGGGGCCCAACCTACGAGCAGTACTTC. It encodes CASSPGGPTYEQYF. Full variable domain (missing parts from reference TRBV9 and TRBJ2-7): DSGVTQTPKHLITATGQRVTLRCSPRSGDLSVYWYQQSLDQGLQFLIQYYNGEERAKGNILERFSAQQFPDLHSELNLSSLELGDSALYFCASSPGGPTYEQYFGPGTRLTVT.

The rearrangement joins TRBV27 to TRBJ1-3; perhaps TRBD1 as D (5 bases). V was pared by 5 bases and J by 2 bases, with 10 bases between. Looked up from germline, CDR1 is MNHEY and CDR2 is SMNVEV (reference sequence). This CDR3 spans 14 amino acids. In DNA, the CDR3 is TGTGCCAGCAGTCAACAGGTTCCTGGAAACACCATATATTTT. This encodes CASSQQVPGNTIYF.

The chain links TRBV10-3 to TRBJ2-3; no reliable D call. Trimming took off 8 bases at V and 2 bases at J, with 11 bases between the two ends. Germline CDR1 reads ENHRY; CDR2 reads SYGVKD. The CDR3 totals 13 residues. The CDR3, as DNA: TGTGCCATCTTGGCAGGTCCCACAGATACGCAGTATTTT. Translation: CAILAGPTDTQYF.

The chain carries TRBV4-1 and TRBJ1-5, with 8 nucleotides matching TRBD1. Trimming cost V 4 bases and J 5 bases; bases outside gene matches: 4. Germline V gives CDR1 MGHRA, CDR2 YSYEKL. CDR3 length: 14 residues. In DNA form, the CDR3 reads TGCGCCAGCAGCCCCTCACAGGGGGATCAGCCCCAGCATTTT. It is translated as CASSPSQGDQPQHF.

This chain uses TRBV5-1 with TRBJ1-4; TRBD1 agrees at 7 bases. Germline V CDR1 and CDR2: SGHRS, YFSETQ. V lost 1 base to trimming and J lost 0 bases; unmatched junction nucleotides: 12. This CDR3 has 19 residues. Here the CDR3 DNA reads TGCGCCAGCAGCTTGATGCCCTCGGACAGGAGCCCAACTAATGAAAAACTGTTTTTT. Translation gives CASSLMPSDRSPTNEKLFF.

The V gene is TRBV7-9, the J gene TRBJ2-7; 7 positions match TRBD2. Germline-derived CDR1 and CDR2 are SEHNR and FQNEAQ (reference sequence). The J segment lost 5 bases and the V segment lost 5 bases, leaving 0 bases of the junction unmatched. This CDR3 comprises 11 residues. The CDR3 sequence is CASSREDEQYF. For the CDR3, the DNA is TGTGCCAGCAGCCGGGAGGACGAGCAGTACTTC. The variable domain in full, completed from reference TRBV7-9 and TRBJ2-7, reads DTGVSQNPRHKITKRGQNVTFRCDPISEHNRLYWYRQTLGQGPEFLTYFQNEAQLEKSRLLSDRFSAERPKGSFSTLEIQRTEQGDSAMYLCASSREDEQYFGPGTRLTVT.